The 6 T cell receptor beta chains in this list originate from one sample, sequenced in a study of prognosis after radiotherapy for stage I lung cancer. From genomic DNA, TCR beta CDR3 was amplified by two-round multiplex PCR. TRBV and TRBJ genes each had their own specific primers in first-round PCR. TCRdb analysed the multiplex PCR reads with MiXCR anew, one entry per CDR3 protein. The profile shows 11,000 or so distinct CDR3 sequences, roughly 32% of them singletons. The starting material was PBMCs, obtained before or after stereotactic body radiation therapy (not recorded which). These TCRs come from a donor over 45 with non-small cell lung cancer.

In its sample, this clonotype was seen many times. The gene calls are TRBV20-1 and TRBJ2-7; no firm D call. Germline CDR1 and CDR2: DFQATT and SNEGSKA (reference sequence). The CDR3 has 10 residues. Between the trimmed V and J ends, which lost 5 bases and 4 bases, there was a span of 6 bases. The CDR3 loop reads CSAPDYEQYV. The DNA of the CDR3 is TGCAGTGCTCCCGATTACGAGCAGTACGTC.

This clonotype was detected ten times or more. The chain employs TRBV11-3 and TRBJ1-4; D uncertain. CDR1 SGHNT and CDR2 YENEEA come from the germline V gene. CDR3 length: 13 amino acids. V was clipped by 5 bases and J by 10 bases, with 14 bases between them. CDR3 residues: CASSVGTGGKLFF. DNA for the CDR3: TGTGCCAGCAGCGTGGGAACTGGTGGAAAACTGTTTTTT.

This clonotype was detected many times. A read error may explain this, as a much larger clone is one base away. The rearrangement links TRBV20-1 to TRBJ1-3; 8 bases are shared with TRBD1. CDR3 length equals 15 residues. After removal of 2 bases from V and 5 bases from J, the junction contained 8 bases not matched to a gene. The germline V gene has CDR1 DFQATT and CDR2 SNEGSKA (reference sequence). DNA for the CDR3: TGCAGTGCTAGAAGTCAGGGGGCGCCCAGAAACACCATATATTTT. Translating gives CSARSQGAPRNTIYF.

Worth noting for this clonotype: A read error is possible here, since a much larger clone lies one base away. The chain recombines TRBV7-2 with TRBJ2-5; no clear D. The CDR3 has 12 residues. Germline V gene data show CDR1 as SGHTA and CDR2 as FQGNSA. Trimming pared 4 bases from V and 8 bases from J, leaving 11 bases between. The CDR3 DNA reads TGTGCCAGCAGCTCCACAGTGTACACCCAGTACTTC. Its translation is CASSSTVYTQYF.

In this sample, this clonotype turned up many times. In DNA form, the CDR3 reads TGTGCCACGAACTACAGGGGGCGGGATACGCAGTATTTT. Its protein is CATNYRGRDTQYF. The genes are TRBV6-2 or TRBV6-3 and TRBJ2-3; TRBD1 agrees at 9 bases. The trim removed 10 bases at V and 6 bases at J, leaving 8 bases unmatched. CDR3 length: 13 residues. Germline-derived CDR1 and CDR2 are MNHEY and SVGEGT.

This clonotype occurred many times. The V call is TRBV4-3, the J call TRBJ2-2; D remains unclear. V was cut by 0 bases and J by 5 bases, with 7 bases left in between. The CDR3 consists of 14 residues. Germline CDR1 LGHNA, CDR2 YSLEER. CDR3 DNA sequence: TGCGCCAGCAGCCAAGAGGGTCTTACCGGGGAGCTGTTTTTT. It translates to CASSQEGLTGELFF.